This TCR beta chain was identified during a study of T-cell reconstitution after alpha-beta-depleted transplantation in children. Overall study findings and caveats: Fresh T-cell production supplied most of the T-cell counts and diversity seen one year after transplant. Two months or so post-transplant, alpha-beta T cells reportedly derived from several hundred expanded graft clones.

This clonotype was seen at least ten times. Antigen specificity is unknown. The CDR3 covers 13 residues. Germline V CDR1 and CDR2: DFQATT, SNEGSKA (reference sequence). V was clipped by 4 bases and J by 8 bases; unmatched bases: 8. Unique molecular identifiers tagged the TCRbeta library. TCRdb re-derived calls from the PCR reads in MiXCR, one entry per CDR3 protein. The sample gives 90,000 to 130,000 distinct CDR3 sequences, 5% to 8% of which show up once; approximately 25% is in the top ten. The receptor comes from a male patient aged 2-10 years who had a stem cell transplant for acute lymphoblastic leukemia, so the T cells may come from the graft donor. V usage is TRBV20-1 and J usage is TRBJ2-1, with 7 bases fitting TRBD1. The sample here was PBMCs, mostly from graft donor cells, taken 360 days after TCRalphabeta/CD19-depleted stem cell transplant. CDR3 sequence (DNA): TGCAGTGCTACCCCGACAGGGTTCCATGAGCAGTTCTTC. Translated, it gives CSATPTGFHEQFF.